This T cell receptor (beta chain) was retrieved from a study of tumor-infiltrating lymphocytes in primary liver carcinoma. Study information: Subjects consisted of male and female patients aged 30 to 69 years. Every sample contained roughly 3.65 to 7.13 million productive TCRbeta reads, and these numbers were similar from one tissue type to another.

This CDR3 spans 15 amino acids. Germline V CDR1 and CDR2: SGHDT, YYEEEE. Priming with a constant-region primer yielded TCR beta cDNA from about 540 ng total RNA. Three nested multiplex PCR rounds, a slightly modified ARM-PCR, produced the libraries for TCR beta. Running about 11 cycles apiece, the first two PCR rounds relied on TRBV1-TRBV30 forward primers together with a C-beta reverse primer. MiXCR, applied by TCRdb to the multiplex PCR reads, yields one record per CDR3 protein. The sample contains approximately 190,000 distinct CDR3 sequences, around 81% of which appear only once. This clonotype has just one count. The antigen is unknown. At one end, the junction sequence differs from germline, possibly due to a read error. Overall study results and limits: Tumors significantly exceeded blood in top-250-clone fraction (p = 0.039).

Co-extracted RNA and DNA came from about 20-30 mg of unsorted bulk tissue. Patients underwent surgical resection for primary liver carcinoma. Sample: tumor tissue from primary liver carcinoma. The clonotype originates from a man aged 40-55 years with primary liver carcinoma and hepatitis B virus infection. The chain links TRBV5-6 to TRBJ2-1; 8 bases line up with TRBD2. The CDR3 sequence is CTSSLKREYYNEQFF. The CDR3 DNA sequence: TGTACCAGCAGCTTGAAGCGGGAGTATTACAATGAGCAGTTCTTC.